This T cell receptor (beta chain) was found in a study of OX40 agonist ivuxolimab in advanced cancers. Findings and limits, study-wide: The average count of expanded clones was higher among CD8+ T cells than among CD4+.

Clones were sequenced by immunoSEQ multiplex PCR, and TCRdb holds only the in-frame ones, with some missing. The sample shows tens of thousands of clones, roughly nine tenths of them seen only once. Germline trimming cut 0 bases from V and 7 bases from J; bases unmatched to any gene: 10. The CDR3 length is 16 residues. CDR1 SGDLS and CDR2 YYNGEE come from the germline V gene. As regards this clone: Antigen: not known.

The sampling schedule covered blood at baseline, cycle 4 day 1, and cycle 7 day 1. The material sequenced was CD4+ or CD8+ T cells sorted from blood, taken in a trial of the OX40 agonist ivuxolimab. J is TRBJ2-3 and V is TRBV9; 8 bases agree with TRBD2. This sequence was found in an adult with an advanced solid tumor such as melanoma, head and neck, liver or kidney cancer. CDR3 nucleotide sequence: TGTGCCAGCAGCGTAGGAAGTGCGGGAGGACTTAATACGCAGTATTTT. Its protein product is CASSVGSAGGLNTQYF.